These 31 T cell receptor beta chains were all obtained from the same sample, sequenced in a study of cytomegalovirus exposure and HLA in healthy donors. Measured with immunoSEQ multiplex PCR; TCRdb has only the in-frame clones, and not every one. The data contain 100,000 to 150,000 clones, 80% to 90% of them singletons. What was sequenced was PBMCs. The source of these receptors is a woman younger than 30 in good health and CMV-seronegative.

The chain carries TRBV11-1 and TRBJ2-4; 10 bases agree with TRBD1. Losses at the gene ends were 5 bases for V and 6 bases for J; bases not matched to a gene: 7. Germline assignment: CDR1 SGHAT and CDR2 FQDESV (reference sequence). The CDR3 contains 15 residues. Written as DNA, the CDR3 is TGTGCCAGCAGCCCGACAGGGGGCTTGGGAAACATTCAGTACTTC. Translating it yields CASSPTGGLGNIQYF.

The CDR3 bases are TGTGCCAGCAGCACAATTATTGCGCCGACAGCTGACACTGAAGCTTTCTTT. Residues: CASSTIIAPTADTEAFF. The chain joins TRBV5-4 to TRBJ1-1; a possible D gene is TRBD1 (5 bases). V gave up 4 bases and J gave up 3 bases, with 22 bases separating them. This CDR3 is 17 amino acids long. Germline CDR1 and CDR2: SGHNT and YYREEE (reference sequence).

The chain combines TRBV5-1 with TRBJ2-5; 11 nucleotides line up with TRBD2. The length of the CDR3 is 16 residues. Per germline, CDR1 SGHRS and CDR2 YFSETQ. The trim removed 0 bases at V and 3 bases at J, leaving 4 bases unmatched. The CDR3 region has the DNA TGCGCCAGCAGCTTGGCCCTAGCGGGGGGCGAAGAGACCCAGTACTTC. Residues: CASSLALAGGEETQYF. Using reference TRBV5-1 and TRBJ2-5 for the parts outside the CDR3, the full variable domain is KAGVTQTPRYLIKTRGQQVTLSCSPISGHRSVSWYQQTPGQGLQFLFEYFSETQRNKGNFPGRFSGRQFSNSRSEMNVSTLELGDSALYLCASSLALAGGEETQYFGPGTRLLVL.

V is TRBV6-5 and J is TRBJ1-5; D not resolved. V shed 2 bases and J shed 0 bases, with 5 bases lying between them. From germline, CDR1 is MNHEY and CDR2 SVGAGI. The CDR3 is 14 residues long. CDR3: CASSYRVSNQPQHF. The DNA of the CDR3 is TGTGCCAGCAGTTACCGAGTTAGCAATCAGCCCCAGCATTTT.

The rearrangement links TRBV28 to TRBJ1-1; TRBD1 might be the D (6 bases). Trimming pared 5 bases from V and 4 bases from J, leaving 11 bases between. The germline CDR1 and CDR2 sequences are MDHEN and SYDVKM. There are 13 residues in the CDR3. CDR3 residues: CASSLGGLTEAFF. Here the CDR3 DNA reads TGTGCCAGCAGTCTCGGGGGGCTCACTGAAGCTTTCTTT.

The rearrangement links TRBV27 to TRBJ2-5; tentatively, D is TRBD1 (5 bases). V was shortened by 4 bases and J by 4 bases, with 19 bases between the two germline ends. The CDR3 length is 16 residues. CDR1 and CDR2 from the germline V gene are MNHEY and SMNVEV (reference sequence). The CDR3 loop is CASSSSRGGNPETQYF. CDR3 DNA sequence: TGTGCCAGCAGTTCCTCTAGGGGTGGGAACCCAGAGACCCAGTACTTC.

This chain joins TRBV27 and TRBJ2-7, with TRBD1 as a possible D gene (5 bases). Trimming removed 3 bases at V and 4 bases at J, with 13 bases between. The germline CDR1 and CDR2 sequences are MNHEY and SMNVEV (reference sequence). The CDR3 runs to 14 residues. CDR3 DNA: TGTGCCAGCAGTTTCCAGGGTATGGGATACGAGCAGTACTTC. This gives the protein CASSFQGMGYEQYF.

V usage is TRBV19 and J usage is TRBJ1-5; D ambiguous. There are 12 residues in the CDR3. Germline V gene data show CDR1 as LNHDA and CDR2 as SQIVND (reference sequence). V was shortened by 3 bases and J by 3 bases, with 3 bases between the two germline ends. CDR3 sequence reads: CASSINNQPQHF. The CDR3 region has the DNA TGTGCCAGTAGTATCAACAATCAGCCCCAGCATTTT.

V gene TRBV27 combines with J gene TRBJ1-5; TRBD1 might be the D (5 bases). From germline, CDR1 is MNHEY and CDR2 SMNVEV (reference sequence). V lost 3 bases to trimming and J lost 4 bases, with 10 bases between them. The length of the CDR3 is 14 residues. The DNA of the CDR3 is TGTGCCAGCAGTTTCTGGGGGGGAAATCAGCCCCAGCATTTT. Its translation: CASSFWGGNQPQHF.

V usage is TRBV10-1 and J usage is TRBJ2-3; D gene uncertain. The CDR3 runs 16 residues. V was cut by 0 bases and J by 2 bases, with 12 bases left in between. Germline assignment: CDR1 WNHNN and CDR2 SYGVQD (reference sequence). The CDR3 loop is CASSESATTSTDTQYF. In DNA form, the CDR3 reads TGCGCCAGCAGTGAGTCGGCAACTACCTCCACAGATACGCAGTATTTT.

This clone was counted only a few times. This sequence joins TRBV5-1 and TRBJ1-2; possibly TRBD1 for D (6 bases). The CDR3 contains 15 residues. Trimming shortened V by 3 bases and J by 7 bases, and 19 bases separated the two germline ends. In germline, CDR1 is SGHRS, CDR2 YFSETQ. CDR3 DNA sequence: TGCGCCAGCAGCTCCCAAGGGGGGGGATCGATTGGCTACACCTTC. The encoded protein is CASSSQGGGSIGYTF.

The CDR3: CASSGPGTGSTEAFF. The CDR3 DNA sequence: TGTGCCAGCAGCGGGCCCGGGACAGGGAGCACTGAAGCTTTCTTT. The V gene is TRBV9, the J gene TRBJ1-1, with 9 positions matching TRBD1. Trimming at V came to 3 bases and at J to 4 bases, leaving 7 bases not matched to a gene. Germline V CDR1 and CDR2: SGDLS, YYNGEE. The CDR3 length is 15 residues.

The chain couples TRBV7-2 to TRBJ2-1; D possibly corresponds to TRBD2 (5 bases). Per germline, CDR1 SGHTA and CDR2 FQGNSA. The V end lost 4 bases, the J end lost 0 bases, and 10 bases lay between the germline ends. This CDR3 is built from 15 residues. The chain's CDR3 is CASSWTDRSYNEQFF. CDR3 nucleotide sequence: TGTGCCAGCAGCTGGACTGACCGCTCCTACAATGAGCAGTTCTTC.

This clone was seen more than once but under ten times. The gene calls are TRBV5-1 and TRBJ2-7, with D possibly matching TRBD1 (5 bases). Deletions cut 4 bases from V and 0 bases from J, with 11 bases between. The CDR3 extends over 14 amino acids. In germline, CDR1 is SGHRS, CDR2 YFSETQ. The CDR3 nucleotides are TGCGCCAGCAGCCCAGACAGCATCTCCTACGAGCAGTACTTC. Its protein is CASSPDSISYEQYF.

In DNA form, the CDR3 reads TGCGCCAGCAGCGTTGGGGGCTACCCCACAGATACGCAGTATTTT. Translation gives CASSVGGYPTDTQYF. The chain recombines TRBV5-1 with TRBJ2-3; D might be TRBD1 (6 bases). The CDR3 is made up of 15 amino acids. With 4 bases removed from V and 2 bases from J, the gap between germline ends came to 14 bases. Germline CDR1 and CDR2: SGHRS and YFSETQ.

The chain employs TRBV6-5 and TRBJ1-4; D unclear. CDR3 length: 14 amino acids. Germline V lookup: CDR1 MNHEY, CDR2 SVGAGI. Trimming took 5 bases from V and 7 from J, leaving 14 bases between them. The CDR3: CASSLIAVGEKLFF. The CDR3 DNA reads as TGTGCCAGCAGTCTAATCGCGGTCGGTGAAAAACTGTTTTTT.

This sequence joins TRBV5-1 and TRBJ1-1, with D maybe TRBD1 (6 bases). Per germline, CDR1 SGHRS and CDR2 YFSETQ. The CDR3 consists of 13 residues. V was cut by 4 bases and J by 2 bases, with 9 bases left in between. The CDR3 coding sequence is TGCGCCAGCAGCAGGGACATCAACACTGAAGCTTTCTTT. This translates into CASSRDINTEAFF.

The chain couples TRBV7-9 to TRBJ2-1, with 8 bases that match TRBD2. The CDR3 spans 15 residues. CDR1 is SEHNR and CDR2 is FQNEAQ in the germline V gene (reference sequence). V was pared by 3 bases and J by 5 bases, with 6 bases of the junction left unmatched. The CDR3 DNA is TGTGCCAGCAGCTTTCGACCGCGGGGGGACAATGAGCAGTTCTTC. Translated, it gives CASSFRPRGDNEQFF. Supplemented by reference TRBV7-9 and TRBJ2-1, the full variable domain reads DTGVSQNPRHKITKRGQNVTFRCDPISEHNRLYWYRQTLGQGPEFLTYFQNEAQLEKSRLLSDRFSAERPKGSFSTLEIQRTEQGDSAMYLCASSFRPRGDNEQFFGPGTRLTVL.

To note about this clone: Other DNA variants within this sample encode the same CDR3. V and J are TRBV7-9 and TRBJ1-3; D gene unclear. Trimming left V 2 bases short and J 4 bases short, with 3 bases between. The CDR3 extends over 12 amino acids. Germline CDR1 reads SEHNR; CDR2 reads FQNEAQ (reference sequence). The CDR3 reads CASSLLGNTIYF. Written as DNA, the CDR3 is TGTGCCAGCAGCTTACTAGGAAACACCATATATTTT.

This chain links TRBV6-5 with TRBJ1-1; weak D call: TRBD1 (5 bases). Trimming stripped 0 bases from V and 0 bases from J, with 11 bases between. Germline CDR1 MNHEY, CDR2 SVGAGI. The CDR3 is made up of 16 amino acids. DNA of the CDR3: TGTGCCAGCAGTTACTCGTTAGGGGCGGTGAACACTGAAGCTTTCTTT. It yields the protein CASSYSLGAVNTEAFF.

The chain uses TRBV5-4 and TRBJ1-3; D unclear. The CDR3 sequence is 13 residues long. Germline CDR1 is SGHNT and CDR2 is YYREEE (reference sequence). V gave up 0 bases and J gave up 3 bases, with 4 bases separating them. CDR3 in amino acids: CASSLAHGNTIYF. The CDR3 DNA reads as TGTGCCAGCAGCTTGGCCCATGGAAACACCATATATTTT.

This chain connects TRBV5-1 to TRBJ2-3; a weak D match, TRBD2 (5 bases). V lost 3 bases and J lost 0, with 14 bases in between. CDR3 size: 16 residues. Per the germline V gene, CDR1 is SGHRS and CDR2 is YFSETQ. CDR3 nucleotide sequence: TGCGCCAGCAGCTCTGGACTCCACTCTAGCACAGATACGCAGTATTTT. Amino acids: CASSSGLHSSTDTQYF.

This clone was seen a few times. This chain connects TRBV4-1 to TRBJ1-2; 8 nucleotides match TRBD1. The CDR3 covers 13 residues. The junction had 7 bases not matched to a gene; V was cut back by 5 bases and J by 8 bases. Germline V lookup: CDR1 MGHRA, CDR2 YSYEKL. CDR3 sequence reads: CASSGQGRSGYTF. The DNA of the CDR3 is TGCGCCAGCAGCGGACAGGGAAGGAGCGGCTACACCTTC.

This clone was seen ten or more times. This sequence joins TRBV5-1 and TRBJ2-7; maybe TRBD2 (6 bases). V lost 4 bases and J lost 5, with 19 bases in between. The germline CDR1 and CDR2 sequences are SGHRS and YFSETQ. CDR3 length equals 15 residues. CDR3 bases: TGCGCCAGCAGCGAGATGACAGCGGGTATAAACGAGCAGTACTTC. The encoded protein is CASSEMTAGINEQYF.

The chain links TRBV11-3 to TRBJ2-7; the D is unclear. CDR1 SGHNT and CDR2 YENEEA come from the germline V gene. V was shortened by 0 bases and J by 3 bases, with 3 bases between the two germline ends. CDR3 length: 12 amino acids. The CDR3 DNA follows: TGTGCCAGCAGCTTAGACAGCTACGAGCAGTACTTC. Encoded protein: CASSLDSYEQYF.

This clone was counted once. The rearrangement uses TRBV18 and TRBJ1-2, with D possibly matching TRBD1 (6 bases). CDR3 length: 15 residues. With 3 bases removed from V and 4 bases from J, the gap between germline ends came to 15 bases. CDR1 KGHSH and CDR2 LQKENI come from the germline V gene. The CDR3 region has the DNA TGTGCCAGCTCACCGGACGGACAGAGCCTCTATGGCTACACCTTC. It is translated as CASSPDGQSLYGYTF.

The J gene is TRBJ2-2, the V gene TRBV9; weak D call: TRBD1 (5 bases). The germline V and J ends were trimmed by 0 bases and 4 bases, with 10 bases remaining between them. Germline-derived CDR1 and CDR2 are SGDLS and YYNGEE. This CDR3 region has 15 residues. The CDR3 spells CASSVGGLGTGELFF. Written as DNA, the CDR3 is TGTGCCAGCAGCGTAGGGGGCTTGGGCACCGGGGAGCTGTTTTTT. Complete variable domain (other parts from reference TRBV9 and TRBJ2-2): DSGVTQTPKHLITATGQRVTLRCSPRSGDLSVYWYQQSLDQGLQFLIQYYNGEERAKGNILERFSAQQFPDLHSELNLSSLELGDSALYFCASSVGGLGTGELFFGEGSRLTVL.

This chain links TRBV7-9 with TRBJ1-1; the D is unclear. The length of the CDR3 is 10 residues. CDR1 and CDR2 (germline): SEHNR, FQNEAQ (reference sequence). V lost 3 bases and J 7 bases, leaving 3 bases between the germline ends. CDR3 residues: CASSFSEAFF. CDR3 coding DNA: TGTGCCAGCAGCTTCAGTGAAGCTTTCTTT.

The chain recombines TRBV5-1 with TRBJ2-5; 9 bases match TRBD2. Per germline, CDR1 SGHRS and CDR2 YFSETQ. The junction had 3 bases not matched to a gene; V was cut back by 4 bases and J by 2 bases. The length of the CDR3 is 14 residues. The CDR3 is CASSSGGFQETQYF. For the CDR3, the DNA is TGCGCCAGCAGCAGCGGGGGGTTTCAAGAGACCCAGTACTTC.

The V call is TRBV6-1, the J call TRBJ2-3; the match to TRBD2 covers 8 bases. The V segment lost 10 bases and the J segment 2 bases; nucleotides outside the gene matches: 5. The CDR3 runs 13 residues. Germline V gives CDR1 MNHNS, CDR2 SASEGT. CDR3 nucleotides: TGTGCCACGGGACTAGGTAACACAGATACGCAGTATTTT. This translates into CATGLGNTDTQYF.

This chain uses TRBV2 with TRBJ2-5; TRBD2 aligns across 13 bases. CDR3 length: 16 residues. Germline CDR1 and CDR2: SNHLY and FYNNEI. The V gene end was trimmed by 3 bases and the J gene end by 2 bases; junction bases not matched to a gene: 3. This CDR3 reads CASSEGLAGRQETQYF. The CDR3 DNA sequence: TGTGCCAGCAGTGAGGGACTAGCGGGGAGACAAGAGACCCAGTACTTC.